This TCR beta chain was documented in a study of CD4+ T cells in melanoma. Study observations and caveats: Diverse differentiation states were reported for melanoma neoantigen-specific CD4+ T cells. A reported correlation linked neoantigen-specific CD4+ T cells to CD8+, macrophage and B cell function.

V shed 0 bases and J shed 6 bases, with 7 bases lying between them. The CDR3 is 13 amino acids. CDR1 MNHEY and CDR2 SMNVEV come from the germline V gene (reference sequence). TCRdb's table, derived via immunoSEQ multiplex PCR, lists solely in-frame clones and lacks some. Altogether over 7,500 clones are present, about 70% being singletons, with the ten largest covering about 20%. A note on this clone: Its antigen is not identified.

V usage is TRBV27 and J usage is TRBJ2-3, with a tentative D call TRBD1 (5 bases). The receptor was derived from a human donor with melanoma. The material sequenced was peripheral blood. The CDR3 sequence: CASSLSGRDTQYF. DNA of the CDR3: TGTGCCAGCAGTTTATCGGGGCGCGATACGCAGTATTTT.